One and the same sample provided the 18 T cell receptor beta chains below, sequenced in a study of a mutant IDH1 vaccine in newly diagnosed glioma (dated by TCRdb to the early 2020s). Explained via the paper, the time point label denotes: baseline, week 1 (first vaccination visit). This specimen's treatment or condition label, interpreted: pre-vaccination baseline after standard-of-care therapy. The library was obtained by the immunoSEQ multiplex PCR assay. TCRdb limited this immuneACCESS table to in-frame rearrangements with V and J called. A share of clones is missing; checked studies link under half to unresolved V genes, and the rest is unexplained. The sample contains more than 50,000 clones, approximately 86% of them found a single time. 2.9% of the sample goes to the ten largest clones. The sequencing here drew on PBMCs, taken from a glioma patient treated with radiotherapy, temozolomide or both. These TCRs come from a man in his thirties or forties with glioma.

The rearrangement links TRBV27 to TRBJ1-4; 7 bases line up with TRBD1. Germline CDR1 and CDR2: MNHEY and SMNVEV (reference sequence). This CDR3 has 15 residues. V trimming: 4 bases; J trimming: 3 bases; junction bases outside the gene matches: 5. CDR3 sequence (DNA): TGTGCCAGCAGTTCTCGGACAGGTGCTAATGAAAAACTGTTTTTT. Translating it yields CASSSRTGANEKLFF. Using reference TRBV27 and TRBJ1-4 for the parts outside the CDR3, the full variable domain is EAQVTQNPRYLITVTGKKLTVTCSQNMNHEYMSWYRQDPGLGLRQIYYSMNVEVTDKGDVPEGYKVSRKEKRNFPLILESPSPNQTSLYFCASSSRTGANEKLFFGSGTQLSVL.

The CDR3 DNA is TGTGCCAGCATGGGGGAGTCAGGGGTGCCCCAGCATTTT. This sequence encodes CASMGESGVPQHF. The chain carries TRBV6-5 and TRBJ1-5; TRBD1 is a possible D gene (6 bases). Germline V gene sequence: CDR1 MNHEY, CDR2 SVGAGI. CDR3 size: 13 residues. With 7 bases removed from V and 9 bases from J, the gap between germline ends came to 16 bases.

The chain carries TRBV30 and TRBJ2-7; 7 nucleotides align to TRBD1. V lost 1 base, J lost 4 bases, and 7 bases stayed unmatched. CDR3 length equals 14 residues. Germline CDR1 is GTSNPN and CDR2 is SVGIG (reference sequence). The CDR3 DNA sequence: TGTGCCTGGAGTGCTCACAGGGGTCTTTACGAGCAGTACTTC. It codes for CAWSAHRGLYEQYF.

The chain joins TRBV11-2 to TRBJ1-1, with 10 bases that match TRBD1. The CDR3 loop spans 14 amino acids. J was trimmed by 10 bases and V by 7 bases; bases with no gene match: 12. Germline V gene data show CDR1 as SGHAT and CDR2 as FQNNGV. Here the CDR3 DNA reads TGTGCCAGCACCGAGACAGGGGGCTATGTGGGAGCTTTCTTT. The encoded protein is CASTETGGYVGAFF.

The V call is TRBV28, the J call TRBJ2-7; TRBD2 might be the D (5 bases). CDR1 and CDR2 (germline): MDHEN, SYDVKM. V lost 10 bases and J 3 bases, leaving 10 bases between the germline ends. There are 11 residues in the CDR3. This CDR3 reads CATTGVYEQYF. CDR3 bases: TGTGCCACGACCGGGGTCTACGAGCAGTACTTC.

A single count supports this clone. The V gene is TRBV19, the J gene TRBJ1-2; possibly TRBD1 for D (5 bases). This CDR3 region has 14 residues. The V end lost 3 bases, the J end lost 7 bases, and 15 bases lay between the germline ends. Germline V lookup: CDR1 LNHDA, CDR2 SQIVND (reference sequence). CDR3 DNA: TGTGCCAGTAGTATGCTTCTTGGGGCGCGTGGCTACACCTTC. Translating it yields CASSMLLGARGYTF.

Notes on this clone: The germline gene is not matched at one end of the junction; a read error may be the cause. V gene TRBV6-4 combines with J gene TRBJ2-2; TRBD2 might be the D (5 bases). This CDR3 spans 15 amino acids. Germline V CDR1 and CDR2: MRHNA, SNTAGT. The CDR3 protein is CASSDRAGGTGEMFF. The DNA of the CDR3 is TGTGCCAGCAGTGACCGGGCTGGTGGCACCGGGGAGATGTTTTTT.

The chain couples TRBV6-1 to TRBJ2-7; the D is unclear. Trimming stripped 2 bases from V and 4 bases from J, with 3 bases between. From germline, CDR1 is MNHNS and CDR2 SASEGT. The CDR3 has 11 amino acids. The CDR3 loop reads CASSEYYEQYF. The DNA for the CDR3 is TGTGCCAGCAGTGAATATTACGAGCAGTACTTC.

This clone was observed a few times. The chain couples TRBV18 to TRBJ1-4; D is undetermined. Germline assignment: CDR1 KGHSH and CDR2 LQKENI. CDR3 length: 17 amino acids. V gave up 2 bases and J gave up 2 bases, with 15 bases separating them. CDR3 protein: CASSPTGVGRTNEKLFF. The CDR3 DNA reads TGTGCCAGCTCACCAACGGGCGTCGGAAGGACTAATGAAAAACTGTTTTTT.

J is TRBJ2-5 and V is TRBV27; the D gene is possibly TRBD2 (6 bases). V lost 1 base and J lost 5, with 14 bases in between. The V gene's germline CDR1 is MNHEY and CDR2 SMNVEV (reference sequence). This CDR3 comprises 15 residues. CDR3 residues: CASSLFSAGSETQYF. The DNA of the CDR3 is TGTGCCAGCAGTTTATTCTCAGCGGGTTCTGAGACCCAGTACTTC.

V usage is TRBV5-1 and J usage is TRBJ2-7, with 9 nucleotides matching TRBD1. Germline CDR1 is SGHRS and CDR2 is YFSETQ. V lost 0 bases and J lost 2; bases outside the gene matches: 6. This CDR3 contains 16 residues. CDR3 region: CASSLAPGQGAYEQYF. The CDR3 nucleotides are TGCGCCAGCAGCTTGGCCCCGGGACAGGGAGCCTACGAGCAGTACTTC.

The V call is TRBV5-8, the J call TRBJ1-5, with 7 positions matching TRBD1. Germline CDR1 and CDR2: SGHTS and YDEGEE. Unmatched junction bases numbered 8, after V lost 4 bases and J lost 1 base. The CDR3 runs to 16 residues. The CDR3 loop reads CASSRGQGGSNQPQHF. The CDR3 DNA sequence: TGTGCCAGCAGCCGTGGGCAGGGGGGGAGCAATCAGCCCCAGCATTTT.

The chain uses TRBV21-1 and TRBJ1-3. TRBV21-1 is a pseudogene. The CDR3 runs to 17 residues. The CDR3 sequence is CASSKVDGDLSGNTIYF. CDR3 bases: TGTGCCAGCAGCAAAGTAGACGGGGACCTCTCTGGAAACACCATATATTTT.

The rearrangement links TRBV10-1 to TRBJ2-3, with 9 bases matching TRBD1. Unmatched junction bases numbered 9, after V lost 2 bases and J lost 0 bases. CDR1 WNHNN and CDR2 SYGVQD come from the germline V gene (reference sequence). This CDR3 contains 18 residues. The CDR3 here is CASSELPGQGPSTDTQYF. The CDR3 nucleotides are TGCGCCAGCAGTGAGCTCCCGGGACAGGGACCTAGCACAGATACGCAGTATTTT.

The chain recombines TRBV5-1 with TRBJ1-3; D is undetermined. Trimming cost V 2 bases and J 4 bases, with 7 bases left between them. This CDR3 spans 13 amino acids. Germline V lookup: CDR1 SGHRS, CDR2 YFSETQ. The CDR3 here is CASSLIPGNTIYF. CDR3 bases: TGCGCCAGCAGCTTAATCCCAGGAAACACCATATATTTT.

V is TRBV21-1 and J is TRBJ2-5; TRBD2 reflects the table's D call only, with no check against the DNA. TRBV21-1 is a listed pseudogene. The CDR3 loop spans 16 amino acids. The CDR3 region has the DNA TGTGCCAGCAGCAAATCGTTTTTTGAGGTGTGGTGGACCCAGTACTTC. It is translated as CASSKSFFEVWWTQYF.

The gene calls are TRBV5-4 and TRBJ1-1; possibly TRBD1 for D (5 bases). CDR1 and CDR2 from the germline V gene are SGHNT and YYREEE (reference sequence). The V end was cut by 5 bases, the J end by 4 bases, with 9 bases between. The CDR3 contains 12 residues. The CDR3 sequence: CASSFGGTEAFF. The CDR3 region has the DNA TGTGCCAGCAGTTTCGGGGGCACTGAAGCTTTCTTT.

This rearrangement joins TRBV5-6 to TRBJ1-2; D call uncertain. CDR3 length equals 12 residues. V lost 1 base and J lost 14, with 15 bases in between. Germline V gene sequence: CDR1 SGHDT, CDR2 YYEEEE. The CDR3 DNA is TGTGCCAGCAGCTTGTCCCAAGATGTAGGTACCTTC. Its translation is CASSLSQDVGTF.